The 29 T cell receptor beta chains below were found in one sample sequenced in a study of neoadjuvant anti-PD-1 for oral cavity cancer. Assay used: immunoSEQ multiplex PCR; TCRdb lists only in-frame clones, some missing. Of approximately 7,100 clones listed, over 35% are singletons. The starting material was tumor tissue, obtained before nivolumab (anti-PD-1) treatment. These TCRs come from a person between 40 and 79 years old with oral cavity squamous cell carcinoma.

CDR3 DNA sequence: TGTGCCAGCAGCCCGGGACAGGGGTATGCCGGGGAGCTGTTTTTT. Amino acids: CASSPGQGYAGELFF. The chain uses TRBV4-2 and TRBJ2-2; 10 bases line up with TRBD1. The CDR3 has 15 amino acids. V lost 4 bases to trimming and J lost 6 bases; unmatched junction nucleotides: 5. Germline V CDR1 and CDR2: LGHNA, YNFKEQ.

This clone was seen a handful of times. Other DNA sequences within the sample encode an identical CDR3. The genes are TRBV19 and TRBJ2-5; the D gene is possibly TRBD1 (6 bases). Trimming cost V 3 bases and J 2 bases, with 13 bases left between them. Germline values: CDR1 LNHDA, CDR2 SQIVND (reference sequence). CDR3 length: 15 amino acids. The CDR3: CASSISPTGQETQYF. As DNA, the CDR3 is TGTGCCAGTAGTATCTCCCCTACAGGGCAAGAGACCCAGTACTTC.

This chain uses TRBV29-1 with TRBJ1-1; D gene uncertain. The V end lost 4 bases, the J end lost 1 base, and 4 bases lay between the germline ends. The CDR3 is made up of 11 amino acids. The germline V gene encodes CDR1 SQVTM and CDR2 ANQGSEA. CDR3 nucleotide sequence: TGCAGCGTTGGAAAGAACACTGAAGCTTTCTTT. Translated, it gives CSVGKNTEAFF. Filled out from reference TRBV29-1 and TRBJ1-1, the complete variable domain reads SAVISQKPSRDICQRGTSLTIQCQVDSQVTMMFWYRQQPGQSLTLIATANQGSEATYESGFVIDKFPISRPNLTFSTLTVSNMSPEDSSIYLCSVGKNTEAFFGQGTRLTVV.

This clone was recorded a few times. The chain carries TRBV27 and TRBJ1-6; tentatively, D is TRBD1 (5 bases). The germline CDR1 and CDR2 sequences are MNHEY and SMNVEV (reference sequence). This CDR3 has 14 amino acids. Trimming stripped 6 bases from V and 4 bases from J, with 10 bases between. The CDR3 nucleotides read TGTGCCAGCAGAATCGACAGTTATAATTCACCCCTCCACTTT. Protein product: CASRIDSYNSPLHF.

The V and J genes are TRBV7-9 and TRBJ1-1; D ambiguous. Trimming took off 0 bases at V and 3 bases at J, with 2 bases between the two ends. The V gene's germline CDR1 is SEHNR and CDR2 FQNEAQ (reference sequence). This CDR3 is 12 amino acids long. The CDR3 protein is CASSLAHTEAFF. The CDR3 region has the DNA TGTGCCAGCAGCTTAGCCCACACTGAAGCTTTCTTT.

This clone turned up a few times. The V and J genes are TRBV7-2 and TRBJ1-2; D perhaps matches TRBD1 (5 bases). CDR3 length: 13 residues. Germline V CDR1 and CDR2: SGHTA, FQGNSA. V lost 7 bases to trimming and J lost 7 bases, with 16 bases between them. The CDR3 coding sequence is TGTGCCAGCATTTCTGGGGGTTTAGGTGGCTACACCTTC. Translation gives CASISGGLGGYTF. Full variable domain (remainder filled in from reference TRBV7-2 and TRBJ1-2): GAGVSQSPSNKVTEKGKDVELRCDPISGHTALYWYRQSLGQGLEFLIYFQGNSAPDKSGLPSDRFSAERTGGSVSTLTIQRTQQEDSAVYLCASISGGLGGYTFGSGTRLTVV.

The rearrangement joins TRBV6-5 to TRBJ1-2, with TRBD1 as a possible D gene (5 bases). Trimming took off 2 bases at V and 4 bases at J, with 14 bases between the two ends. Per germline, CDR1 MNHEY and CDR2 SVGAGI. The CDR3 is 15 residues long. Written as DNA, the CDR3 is TGTGCCAGCAGTTACGGACGGGGGTTTTCCTATGGCTACACCTTC. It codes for CASSYGRGFSYGYTF.

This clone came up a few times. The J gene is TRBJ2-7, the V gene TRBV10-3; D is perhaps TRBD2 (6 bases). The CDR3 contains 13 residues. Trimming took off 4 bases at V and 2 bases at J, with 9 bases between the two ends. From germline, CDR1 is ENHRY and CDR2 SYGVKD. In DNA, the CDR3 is TGTGCCATCAGTGGGGGGGTCGCCTACGAGCAGTACTTC. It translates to CAISGGVAYEQYF.

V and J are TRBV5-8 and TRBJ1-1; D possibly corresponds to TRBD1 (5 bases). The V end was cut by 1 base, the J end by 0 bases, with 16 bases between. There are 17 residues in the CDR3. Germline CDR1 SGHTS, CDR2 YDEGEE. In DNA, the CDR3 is TGTGCCAGCAGCTTGATCCGCGAGGGGCCTATGAACACTGAAGCTTTCTTT. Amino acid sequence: CASSLIREGPMNTEAFF.

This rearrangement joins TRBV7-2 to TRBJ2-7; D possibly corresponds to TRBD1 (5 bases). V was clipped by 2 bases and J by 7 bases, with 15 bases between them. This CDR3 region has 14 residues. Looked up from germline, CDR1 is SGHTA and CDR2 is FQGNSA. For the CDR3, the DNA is TGTGCCAGCAGCTTAAGCCGGCCATCAGGGGAGCAGTACTTC. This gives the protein CASSLSRPSGEQYF.

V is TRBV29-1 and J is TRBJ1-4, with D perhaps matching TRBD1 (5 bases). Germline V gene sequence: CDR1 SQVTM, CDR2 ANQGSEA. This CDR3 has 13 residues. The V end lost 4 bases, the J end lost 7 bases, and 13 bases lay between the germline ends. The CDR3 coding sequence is TGCAGCGTTGGGTGGGCCGGGGGTGAAAAACTGTTTTTT. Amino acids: CSVGWAGGEKLFF.

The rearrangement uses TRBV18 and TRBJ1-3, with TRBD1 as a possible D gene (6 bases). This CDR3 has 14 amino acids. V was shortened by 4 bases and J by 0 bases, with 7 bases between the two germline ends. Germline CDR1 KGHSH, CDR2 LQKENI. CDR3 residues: CASSQGVSGNTIYF. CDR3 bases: TGTGCCAGCTCACAGGGGGTCTCTGGAAACACCATATATTTT.

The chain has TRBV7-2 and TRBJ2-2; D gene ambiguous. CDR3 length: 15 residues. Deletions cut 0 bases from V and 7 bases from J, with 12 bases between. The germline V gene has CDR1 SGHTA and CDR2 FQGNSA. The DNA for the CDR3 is TGTGCCAGCAGCTTAGCGGCCAGATTCAGCGGGGAGCTGTTTTTT. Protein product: CASSLAARFSGELFF.

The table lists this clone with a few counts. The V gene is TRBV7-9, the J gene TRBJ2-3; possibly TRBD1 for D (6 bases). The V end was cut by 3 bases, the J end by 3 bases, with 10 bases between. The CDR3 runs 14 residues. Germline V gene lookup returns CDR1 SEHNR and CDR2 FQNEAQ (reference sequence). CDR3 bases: TGTGCCAGCAGCTTTACAGGGAAGACAGATACGCAGTATTTT. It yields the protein CASSFTGKTDTQYF. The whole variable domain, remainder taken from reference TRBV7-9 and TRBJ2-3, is DTGVSQNPRHKITKRGQNVTFRCDPISEHNRLYWYRQTLGQGPEFLTYFQNEAQLEKSRLLSDRFSAERPKGSFSTLEIQRTEQGDSAMYLCASSFTGKTDTQYFGPGTRLTVL.

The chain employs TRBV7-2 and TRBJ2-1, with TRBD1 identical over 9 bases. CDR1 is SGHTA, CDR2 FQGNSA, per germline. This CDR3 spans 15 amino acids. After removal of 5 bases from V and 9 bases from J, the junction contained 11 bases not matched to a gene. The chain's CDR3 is CASSPGGTGYPEQFF. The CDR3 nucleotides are TGTGCCAGCAGCCCCGGCGGGACAGGGTATCCTGAGCAGTTCTTC.

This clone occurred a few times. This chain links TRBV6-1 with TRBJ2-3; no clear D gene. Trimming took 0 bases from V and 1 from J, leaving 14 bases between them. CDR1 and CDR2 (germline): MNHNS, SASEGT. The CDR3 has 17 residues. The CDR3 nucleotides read TGTGCCAGCAGTGAAGCAGGAGAGGCTTGGGGCACAGATACGCAGTATTTT. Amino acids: CASSEAGEAWGTDTQYF.

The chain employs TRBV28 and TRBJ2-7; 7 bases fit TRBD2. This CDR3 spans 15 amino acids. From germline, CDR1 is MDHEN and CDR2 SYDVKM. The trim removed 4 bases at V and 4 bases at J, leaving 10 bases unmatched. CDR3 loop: CASSSLTSPHYEQYF. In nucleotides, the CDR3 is TGTGCCAGCAGTTCCTTGACTAGCCCACATTACGAGCAGTACTTC.

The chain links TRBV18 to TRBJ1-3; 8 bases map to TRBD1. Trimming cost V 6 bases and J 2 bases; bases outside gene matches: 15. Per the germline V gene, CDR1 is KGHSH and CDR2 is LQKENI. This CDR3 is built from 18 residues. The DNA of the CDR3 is TGTGCCAGCTCCCCCCTGGCGTCAGGGGGCGACGCTGGAAACACCATATATTTT. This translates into CASSPLASGGDAGNTIYF. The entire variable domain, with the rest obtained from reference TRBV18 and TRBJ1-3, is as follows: NAGVMQNPRHLVRRRGQEARLRCSPMKGHSHVYWYRQLPEEGLKFMVYLQKENIIDESGMPKERFSAEFPKEGPSILRIQQVVRGDSAAYFCASSPLASGGDAGNTIYFGEGSWLTVV.

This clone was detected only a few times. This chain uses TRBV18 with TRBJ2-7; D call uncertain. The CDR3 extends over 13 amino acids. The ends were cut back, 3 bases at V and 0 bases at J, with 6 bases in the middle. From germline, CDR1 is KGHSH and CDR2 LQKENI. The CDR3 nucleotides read TGTGCCAGCTCACCTCAGGTCTCCTACGAGCAGTACTTC. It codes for CASSPQVSYEQYF.

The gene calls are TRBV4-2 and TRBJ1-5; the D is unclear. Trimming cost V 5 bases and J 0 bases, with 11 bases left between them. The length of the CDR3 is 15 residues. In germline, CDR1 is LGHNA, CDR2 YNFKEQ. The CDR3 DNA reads TGTGCCAGCAGCGAGGGAGGGTATAGCAATCAGCCCCAGCATTTT. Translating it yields CASSEGGYSNQPQHF.

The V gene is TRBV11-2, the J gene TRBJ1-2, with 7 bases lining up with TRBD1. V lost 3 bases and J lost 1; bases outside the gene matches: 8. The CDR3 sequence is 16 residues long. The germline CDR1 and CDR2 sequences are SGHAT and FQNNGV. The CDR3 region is CASSFSGQSFNYGYTF. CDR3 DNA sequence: TGTGCCAGCAGCTTCTCGGGACAGTCTTTTAACTATGGCTACACCTTC.

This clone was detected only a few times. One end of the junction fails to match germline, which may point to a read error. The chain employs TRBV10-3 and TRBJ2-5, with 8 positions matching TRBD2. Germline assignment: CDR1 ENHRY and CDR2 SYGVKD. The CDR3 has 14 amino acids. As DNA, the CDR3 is TGTGCCATCCGTGACGGGGGGGCCTTGGAGACCCAGTACTTC. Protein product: CAIRDGGALETQYF.

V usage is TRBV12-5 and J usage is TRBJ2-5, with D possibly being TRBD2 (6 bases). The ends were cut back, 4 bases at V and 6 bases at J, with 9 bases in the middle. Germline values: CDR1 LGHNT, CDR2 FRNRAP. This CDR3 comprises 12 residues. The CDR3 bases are TGTGCTAGTGGTTCCCGGGGGAAGACCCAGTACTTC. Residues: CASGSRGKTQYF.

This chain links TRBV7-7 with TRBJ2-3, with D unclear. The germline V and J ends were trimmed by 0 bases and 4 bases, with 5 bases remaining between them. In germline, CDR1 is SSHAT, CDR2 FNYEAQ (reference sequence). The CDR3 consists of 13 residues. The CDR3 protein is CASSLAPADTQYF. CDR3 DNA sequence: TGTGCCAGCAGCTTAGCCCCAGCAGATACGCAGTATTTT. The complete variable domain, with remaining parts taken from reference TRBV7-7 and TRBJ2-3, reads GAGVSQSPRYKVTKRGQDVTLRCDPISSHATLYWYQQALGQGPEFLTYFNYEAQPDKSGLPSDRFSAERPEGSISTLTIQRTEQRDSAMYRCASSLAPADTQYFGPGTRLTVL.

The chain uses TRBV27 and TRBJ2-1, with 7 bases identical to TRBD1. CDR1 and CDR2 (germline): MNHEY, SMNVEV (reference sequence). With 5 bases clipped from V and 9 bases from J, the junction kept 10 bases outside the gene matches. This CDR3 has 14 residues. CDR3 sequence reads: CASSLGQRRFEQFF. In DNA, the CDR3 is TGTGCCAGCAGTCTGGGACAGCGCAGATTTGAGCAGTTCTTC.

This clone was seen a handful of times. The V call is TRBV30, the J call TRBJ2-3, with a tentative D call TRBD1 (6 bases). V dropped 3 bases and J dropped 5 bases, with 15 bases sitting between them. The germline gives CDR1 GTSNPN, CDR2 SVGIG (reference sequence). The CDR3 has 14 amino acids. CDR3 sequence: CAWSSRGLGDTQYF. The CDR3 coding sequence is TGTGCCTGGAGCTCCAGGGGCCTAGGAGATACGCAGTATTTT. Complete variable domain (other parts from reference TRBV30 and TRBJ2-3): SQTIHQWPATLVQPVGSPLSLECTVEGTSNPNLYWYRQAAGRGLQLLFYSVGIGQISSEVPQNLSASRPQDRQFILSSKKLLLSDSGFYLCAWSSRGLGDTQYFGPGTRLTVL.

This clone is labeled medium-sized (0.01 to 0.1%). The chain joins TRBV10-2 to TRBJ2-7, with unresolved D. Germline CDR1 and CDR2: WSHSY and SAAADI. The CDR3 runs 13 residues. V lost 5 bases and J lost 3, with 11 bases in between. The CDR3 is CASSPNWDYEQYF. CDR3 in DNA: TGCGCCAGCAGTCCCAATTGGGACTACGAGCAGTACTTC.

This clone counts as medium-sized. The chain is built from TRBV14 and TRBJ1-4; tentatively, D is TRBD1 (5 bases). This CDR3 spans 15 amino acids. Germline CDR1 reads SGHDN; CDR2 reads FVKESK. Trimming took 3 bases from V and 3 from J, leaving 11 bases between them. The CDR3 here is CASSHGGIANEKLFF. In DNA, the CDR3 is TGTGCCAGCAGCCATGGGGGAATTGCTAATGAAAAACTGTTTTTT.

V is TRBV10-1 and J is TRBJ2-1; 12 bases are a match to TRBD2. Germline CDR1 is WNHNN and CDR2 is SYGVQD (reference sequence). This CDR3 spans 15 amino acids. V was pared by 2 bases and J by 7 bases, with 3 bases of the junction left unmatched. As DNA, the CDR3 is TGCGCCAGCAGTGAGACTAGCGGGGGGCCTAATGAGCAGTTCTTC. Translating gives CASSETSGGPNEQFF.